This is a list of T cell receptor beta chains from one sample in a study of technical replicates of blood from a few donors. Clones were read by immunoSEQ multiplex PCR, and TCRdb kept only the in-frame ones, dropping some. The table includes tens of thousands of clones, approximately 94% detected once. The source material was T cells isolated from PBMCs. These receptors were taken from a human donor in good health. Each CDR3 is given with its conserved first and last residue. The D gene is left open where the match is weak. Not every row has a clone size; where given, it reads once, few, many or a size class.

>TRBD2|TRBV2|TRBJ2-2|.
TGTGCCAGCATGCGGGAGAGCACCGGGGAGCTGTTTTTT
CASMRESTGELFF
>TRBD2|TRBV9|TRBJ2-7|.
TGTGCCAGCAGCGTAGGGCTAGCGGGAGTCGAGCAGTACTTC
CASSVGLAGVEQYF
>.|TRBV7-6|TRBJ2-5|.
TGTGCCAGCAGCCCCCGGGACACAGTCCTTCCTACCCAAGAGACCCAGTACTTC
CASSPRDTVLPTQETQYF
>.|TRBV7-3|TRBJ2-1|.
TGTGCCAGCAGCTCTTTAGGAGGAACCTACAATGAGCAGTTCTTC
CASSSLGGTYNEQFF
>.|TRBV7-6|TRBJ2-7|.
TGTGCCAGCAGCTTCCAACAGGACTATTCCGAGCAGTACTTC
CASSFQQDYSEQYF
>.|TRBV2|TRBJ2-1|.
TGTGCCGGAAATGCGAGGGTAGTAAACAATGAGCAGTTCTTC
CAGNARVVNNEQFF
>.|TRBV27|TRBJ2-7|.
TGTGCCAGCAGTTTGGGGCGGGGCCACTACGAGCAGTACTTC
CASSLGRGHYEQYF
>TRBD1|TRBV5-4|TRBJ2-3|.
TGTGCCAGCAGCCGGGACAGGGCGAGCACAGATACGCAGTATTTT
CASSRDRASTDTQYF
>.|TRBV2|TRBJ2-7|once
TGTGCCAGCAGTCTCGGGAGTTACGAGCAGTACTTC
CASSLGSYEQYF
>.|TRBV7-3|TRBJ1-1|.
TGTGCCAGCAGCGAAGGATCTTGGGAGGACACTGAAGCTTTCTTT
CASSEGSWEDTEAFF
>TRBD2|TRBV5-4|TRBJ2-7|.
TGTGCCAGCAGCTTGGGTGCGGGGGGGCAGTACTTC
CASSLGAGGQYF
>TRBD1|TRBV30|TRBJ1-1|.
TGTGCCTGGAGTGTTGGACAGGGGGCCGACACTGAAGCTTTCTTT
CAWSVGQGADTEAFF
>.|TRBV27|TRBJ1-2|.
TGTGCCAGCAAGGGGGGGGCCTATGGCTACACCTTC
CASKGGAYGYTF
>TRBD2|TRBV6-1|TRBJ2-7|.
TGTGCCAGCCGGCGGGAGGGCTTGGCATACGAGCAGTACTTC
CASRREGLAYEQYF
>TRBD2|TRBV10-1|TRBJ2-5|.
TGCGCCAGCAGTGATCTAGCGGGAGCGGGGACCCAGTACTTC
CASSDLAGAGTQYF
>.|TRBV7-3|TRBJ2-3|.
TGTGCCAGCAGCTTAGGCGTTGGCGGGCCCCCGACAGATACGCAGTATTTT
CASSLGVGGPPTDTQYF
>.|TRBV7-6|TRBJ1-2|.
TGTGCCAGCAGCTTAAACTCCCTTGATGGCTACACCTTC
CASSLNSLDGYTF
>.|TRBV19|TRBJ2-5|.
TGTGCCAGTAGCGGGGAAGTCTTCCAAGAGACCCAGTACTTC
CASSGEVFQETQYF
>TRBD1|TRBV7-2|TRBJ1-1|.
TGTGCCAGCAGCAGATTAGGGGGCGCGAACACTGAAGCTTTCTTT
CASSRLGGANTEAFF
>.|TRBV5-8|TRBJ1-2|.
TGTGCCAGCAGCTTGGGGGGCCAGGGTGGCTATGGCTACACCTTC
CASSLGGQGGYGYTF
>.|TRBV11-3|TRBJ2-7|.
TGTGCCAGCAGCTTAGTTGCTCGGGCCTACGAGCAGTACTTC
CASSLVARAYEQYF
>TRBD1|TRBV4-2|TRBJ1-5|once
TGTGCCAGCAGCCAAAGCTCGACAGGGTACAGCAATCAGCCCCAGCATTTT
CASSQSSTGYSNQPQHF
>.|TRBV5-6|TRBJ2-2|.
TGTGCCAGCAGCTTGAGGAACGTACCCGGGACACCCAACACCGGGGAGCTGTTTTTT
CASSLRNVPGTPNTGELFF
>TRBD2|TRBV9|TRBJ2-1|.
TGTGCCAGCAGTGACCAACCTTGGGAGGGAAAGGGCTACAATGAGCAGTTCTTC
CASSDQPWEGKGYNEQFF
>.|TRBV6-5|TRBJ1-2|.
TGTGCCAGCAGTTTCCGGGTTTTAGATGGCTACACCTTC
CASSFRVLDGYTF
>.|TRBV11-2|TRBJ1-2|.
TGTGCCAGCAGCTTAGCTTCGGTCTTCCTTATGGGCTACACCTTC
CASSLASVFLMGYTF
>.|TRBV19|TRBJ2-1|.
TGTGCCAGCCGGACTTTTGCCGGGACACTCTACAATGAGCAGTTCTTC
CASRTFAGTLYNEQFF
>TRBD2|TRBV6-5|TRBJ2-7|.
TGTGCCAGCAGTTCGACCCTAGCGGGGAGCTCCTACGAGCAGTACTTC
CASSSTLAGSSYEQYF
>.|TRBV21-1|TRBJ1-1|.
TGTGCCAGCAGCAAAGGTGAGGACACTGAAGCTTTCTTT
CASSKGEDTEAFF
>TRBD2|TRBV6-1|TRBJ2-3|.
TGTGCCAGCAGTGAACCCGGGACTAGCGGAGATACGCAGTATTTT
CASSEPGTSGDTQYF
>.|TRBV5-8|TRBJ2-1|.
TGTGCCAGCAGCTCAAATAGCCATGAGCAGTTCTTC
CASSSNSHEQFF
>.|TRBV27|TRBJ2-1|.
TGTGCCAGCAGTCTCTTGGGAGTCAATGAGCAGTTCTTC
CASSLLGVNEQFF
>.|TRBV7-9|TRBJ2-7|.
TGTGCCAGCAGCTTCGCTAGCCGGTACGAGCAGTACTTC
CASSFASRYEQYF
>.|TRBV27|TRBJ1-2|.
TGTGCCAGCAGCCAAGGAGGGGCCTATGGCTACACCTTC
CASSQGGAYGYTF
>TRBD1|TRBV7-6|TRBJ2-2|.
TGTGCCAGCAGCCAGGGGACAGGGGTCCTTAGGGAGCTGTTTTTT
CASSQGTGVLRELFF
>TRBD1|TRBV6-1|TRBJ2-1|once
TGTGCCAGCAGTGAATACAGGGGATTAAGCTCCTACAATGAGCAGTTCTTC
CASSEYRGLSSYNEQFF
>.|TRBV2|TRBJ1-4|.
TGTGCCGGCCGATTAGCTTATAATGAAAAACTGTTTTTT
CAGRLAYNEKLFF
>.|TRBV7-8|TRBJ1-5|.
TGTGCCAGCAGCTTAGGCGGGCGGATCCCTAATCAGCCCCAGCATTTT
CASSLGGRIPNQPQHF
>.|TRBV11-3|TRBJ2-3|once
TGTGCCAGCAGCTTAGAAGGCACAGGGAAATTCACAGATACGCAGTATTTT
CASSLEGTGKFTDTQYF
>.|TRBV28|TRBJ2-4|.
TGTGCCAGCAGTTTAGGCGGCCAAAACATTCAGTACTTC
CASSLGGQNIQYF
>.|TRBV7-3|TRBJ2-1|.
TGTGCCAGCAGCGTGGACTACTACTCCTACAATGAGCAGTTCTTC
CASSVDYYSYNEQFF
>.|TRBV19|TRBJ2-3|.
TGTGCCAGTAGTATCAGGGCCATCACAGATACGCAGTATTTT
CASSIRAITDTQYF